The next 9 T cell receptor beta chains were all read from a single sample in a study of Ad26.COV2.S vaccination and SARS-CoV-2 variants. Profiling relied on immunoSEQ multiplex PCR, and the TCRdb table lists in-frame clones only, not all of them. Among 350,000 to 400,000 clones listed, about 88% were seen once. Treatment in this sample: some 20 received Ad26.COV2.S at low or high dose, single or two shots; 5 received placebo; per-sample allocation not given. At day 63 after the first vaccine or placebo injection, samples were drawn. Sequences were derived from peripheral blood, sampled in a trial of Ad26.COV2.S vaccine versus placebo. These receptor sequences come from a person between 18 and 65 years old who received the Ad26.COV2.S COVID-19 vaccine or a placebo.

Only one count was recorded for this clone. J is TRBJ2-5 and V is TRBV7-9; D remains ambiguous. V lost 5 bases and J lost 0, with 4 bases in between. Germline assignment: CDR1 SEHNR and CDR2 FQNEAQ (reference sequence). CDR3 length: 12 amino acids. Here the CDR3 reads CASSQYQETQYF. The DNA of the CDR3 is TGTGCCAGCAGCCAGTACCAAGAGACCCAGTACTTC.

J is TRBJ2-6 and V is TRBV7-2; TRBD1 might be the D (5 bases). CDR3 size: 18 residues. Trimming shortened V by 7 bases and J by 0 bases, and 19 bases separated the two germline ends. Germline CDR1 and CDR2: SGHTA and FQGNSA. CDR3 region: CASTSYPDSNSGANVLTF. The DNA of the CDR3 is TGTGCCAGCACCTCTTACCCCGACAGTAACTCTGGGGCCAACGTCCTGACTTTC.

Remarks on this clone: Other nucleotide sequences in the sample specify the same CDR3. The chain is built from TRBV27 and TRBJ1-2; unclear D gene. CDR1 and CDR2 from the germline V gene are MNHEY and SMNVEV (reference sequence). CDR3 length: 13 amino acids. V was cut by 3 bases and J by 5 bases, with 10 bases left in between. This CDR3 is CASSFGLGYGYTF. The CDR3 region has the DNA TGTGCCAGCAGTTTCGGACTCGGGTATGGCTACACCTTC.

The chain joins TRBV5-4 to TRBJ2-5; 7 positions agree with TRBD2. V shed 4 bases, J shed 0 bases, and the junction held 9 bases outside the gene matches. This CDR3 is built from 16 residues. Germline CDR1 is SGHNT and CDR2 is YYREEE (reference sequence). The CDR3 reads CASSPGRTRYQETQYF. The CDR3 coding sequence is TGTGCCAGCAGCCCAGGTCGGACTAGGTACCAAGAGACCCAGTACTTC.

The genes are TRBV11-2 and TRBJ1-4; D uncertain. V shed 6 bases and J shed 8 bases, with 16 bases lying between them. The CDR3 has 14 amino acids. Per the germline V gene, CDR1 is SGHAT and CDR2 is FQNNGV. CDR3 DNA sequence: TGTGCCAGCAGGCCAGGCCGGGCTCAAGAAAAACTGTTTTTT. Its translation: CASRPGRAQEKLFF. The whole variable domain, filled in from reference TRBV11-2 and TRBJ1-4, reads EAGVAQSPRYKIIEKRQSVAFWCNPISGHATLYWYQQILGQGPKLLIQFQNNGVVDDSQLPKDRFSAERLKGVDSTLKIQPAKLEDSAVYLCASRPGRAQEKLFFGSGTQLSVL.

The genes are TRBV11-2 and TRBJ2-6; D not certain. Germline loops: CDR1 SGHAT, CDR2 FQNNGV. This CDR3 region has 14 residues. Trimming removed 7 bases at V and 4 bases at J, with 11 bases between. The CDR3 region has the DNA TGTGCCAGCACCCCTGCATCAGGGGCCAACGTCCTGACTTTC. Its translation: CASTPASGANVLTF.

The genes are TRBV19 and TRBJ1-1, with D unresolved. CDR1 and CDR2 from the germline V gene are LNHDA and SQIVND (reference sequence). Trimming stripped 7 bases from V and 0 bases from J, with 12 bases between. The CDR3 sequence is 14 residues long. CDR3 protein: CASTSGQVNTEAFF. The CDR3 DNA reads TGTGCCAGTACTAGTGGGCAGGTGAACACTGAAGCTTTCTTT.

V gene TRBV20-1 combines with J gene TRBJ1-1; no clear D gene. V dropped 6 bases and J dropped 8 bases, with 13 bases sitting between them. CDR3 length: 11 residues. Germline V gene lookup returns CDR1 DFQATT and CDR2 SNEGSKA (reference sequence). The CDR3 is CSARTGGEAFF. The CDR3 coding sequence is TGCAGTGCACGGACGGGCGGAGAAGCTTTCTTT.

The chain's CDR3 is CASSPRGQRSYEQYF. CDR3 nucleotide sequence: TGTGCCAGCAGTCCCCGAGGACAGCGCTCCTACGAGCAGTACTTC. The chain has TRBV6-5 and TRBJ2-7, with D possibly TRBD1 on 6 matching bases. The CDR3 length is 15 residues. The germline CDR1 and CDR2 sequences are MNHEY and SVGAGI. Between the trimmed V and J ends, which lost 5 bases and 0 bases, there was a span of 14 bases.